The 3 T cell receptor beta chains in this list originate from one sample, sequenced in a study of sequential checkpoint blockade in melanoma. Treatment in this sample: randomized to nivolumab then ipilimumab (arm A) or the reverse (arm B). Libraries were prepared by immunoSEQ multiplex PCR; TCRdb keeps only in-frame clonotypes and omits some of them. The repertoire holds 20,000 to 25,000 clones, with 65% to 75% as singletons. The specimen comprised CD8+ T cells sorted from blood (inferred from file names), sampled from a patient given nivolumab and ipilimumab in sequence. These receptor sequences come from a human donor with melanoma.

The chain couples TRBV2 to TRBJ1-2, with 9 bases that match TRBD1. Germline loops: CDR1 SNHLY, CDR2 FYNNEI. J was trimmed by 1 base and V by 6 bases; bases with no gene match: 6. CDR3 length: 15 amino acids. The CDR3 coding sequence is TGTGCCAGCAGAGAGAACAGGGGGCTTAACTATGGCTACACCTTC. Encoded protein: CASRENRGLNYGYTF.

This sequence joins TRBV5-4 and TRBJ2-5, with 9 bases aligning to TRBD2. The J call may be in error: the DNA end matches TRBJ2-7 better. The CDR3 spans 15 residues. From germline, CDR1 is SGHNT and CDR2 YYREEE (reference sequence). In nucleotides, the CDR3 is TGTGCCAGCACCTTCGCGGGGGGGTCCTCCTACGAGCAGTACTTC. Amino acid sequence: CASTFAGGSSYEQYF.

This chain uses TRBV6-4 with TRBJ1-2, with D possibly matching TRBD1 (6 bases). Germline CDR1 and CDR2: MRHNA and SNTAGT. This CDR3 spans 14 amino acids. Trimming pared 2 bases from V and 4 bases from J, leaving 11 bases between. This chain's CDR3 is CASSDRGAGYGYTF. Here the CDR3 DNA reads TGTGCCAGCAGTGACCGGGGGGCTGGCTATGGCTACACCTTC.